This note documents a single TCR beta chain sequence. The CDR3 runs to 14 residues. The germline V gene has CDR1 PRHDT and CDR2 FYEKMQ (reference sequence). V was clipped by 4 bases and J by 4 bases, with 13 bases between them. The entry originates in a study of CD8 T cells in Susac syndrome. RNA amounts of about 0.45 to 1 ug underwent reverse transcription with random hexamers. Multiplex PCR with immunoSEQ amplified the TCR beta CDR3 across 54 Vbeta and 13 Jbeta. Via MiXCR, TCRdb re-called the immunoSEQ multiplex PCR reads, giving one row per CDR3 protein. The sample carries around 280,000 distinct CDR3 sequences, around 83% recorded once.

The chain joins TRBV13 to TRBJ1-1; weak D call: TRBD1 (5 bases). This receptor was taken from a human donor with multiple sclerosis. Sequencing input: CD8+ T cells from PBMCs. The CDR3 is CASSWTGTGTEAFF. The CDR3 nucleotides are TGTGCCAGCAGCTGGACCGGGACGGGCACTGAAGCTTTCTTT. The full variable domain, completed using reference TRBV13 and TRBJ1-1, is AAGVIQSPRHLIKEKRETATLKCYPIPRHDTVYWYQQGPGQDPQFLISFYEKMQSDKGSIPDRFSAQQFSDYHSELNMSSLELGDSALYFCASSWTGTGTEAFFGQGTRLTVV.